Shown below are 12 T cell receptor beta chains from a single sample sequenced in a study of T cells in Graves' hyperthyroidism and ophthalmopathy. Amplified TCR beta CDR3 regions came from RNA transcripts. First-round RT-PCR with HTBI primers amplified the TCR CDR3 region. TCRdb called the multiplex PCR reads again in MiXCR, with one record for every CDR3 protein. Among about 590,000 distinct CDR3 sequences listed, 15% to 18% were seen once. The sample was blood. Receptors originate from a woman in her 30s with Graves' hyperthyroidism.

This chain links TRBV7-2 with TRBJ2-3; the match to TRBD2 covers 7 bases. The CDR3 consists of 16 residues. CDR1 and CDR2 (germline): SGHTA, FQGNSA. Trimming removed 2 bases from V and 6 bases from J; junction bases left unmatched: 11. The CDR3 coding sequence is TGTGCCAGCAGCTTACAAGCGGCCCTCGGGGGGGATACGCAGTATTTT. This codes for CASSLQAALGGDTQYF.

This clonotype was picked up many times. The chain joins TRBV28 to TRBJ1-2; no clear D. The CDR3 is made up of 15 amino acids. CDR1 is MDHEN and CDR2 is SYDVKM in the germline V gene. The germline V and J ends were trimmed by 5 bases and 7 bases, with 20 bases remaining between them. The DNA for the CDR3 is TGTGCCAGCAGTCTTCTCTTTAAGGGAGGCGGTGGCTACACCTTC. This encodes CASSLLFKGGGGYTF.

This clonotype was found a few times. The J gene is TRBJ2-7, the V gene TRBV29-1; 7 positions match TRBD2. The germline CDR1 and CDR2 sequences are SQVTM and ANQGSEA. V lost 5 bases and J lost 4; bases outside the gene matches: 14. The CDR3 runs 15 residues. The CDR3 bases are TGCAGCGTTAGATTCCCGCCGCGGGAGAGGTACGAGCAGTACTTC. Protein: CSVRFPPRERYEQYF.

The CDR3 sequence: CASSQTTGYNEQFF. CDR3 sequence (DNA): TGTGCCAGCAGCCAGACGACAGGATACAATGAGCAGTTCTTC. This sequence joins TRBV4-2 and TRBJ2-1; a weak D match, TRBD1 (6 bases). V was trimmed by 3 bases and J by 4 bases, leaving 10 bases between them. Per the germline V gene, CDR1 is LGHNA and CDR2 is YNFKEQ. This CDR3 is built from 14 residues.

This chain uses TRBV19 with TRBJ1-2; 9 bases fit TRBD1. The CDR3 extends over 14 amino acids. Germline CDR1 reads LNHDA; CDR2 reads SQIVND (reference sequence). J lost 5 bases, V lost 7 bases, and 8 bases had no gene match. CDR3 in amino acids: CASNDEQGAYGYTF. The CDR3 DNA reads TGTGCCAGTAATGATGAACAGGGGGCTTATGGCTACACCTTC. Full variable domain (remainder filled in from reference TRBV19 and TRBJ1-2): DGGITQSPKYLFRKEGQNVTLSCEQNLNHDAMYWYRQDPGQGLRLIYYSQIVNDFQKGDIAEGYSVSREKKESFPLTVTSAQKNPTAFYLCASNDEQGAYGYTFGSGTRLTVV.

This clonotype was observed many times. The chain employs TRBV27 and TRBJ1-1, with TRBD1 matching over 7 bases. Germline CDR1 is MNHEY and CDR2 is SMNVEV (reference sequence). Trimming removed 6 bases from V and 1 base from J; junction bases left unmatched: 8. CDR3 length: 15 residues. The CDR3 DNA reads as TGTGCCAGCAGCCCGGGCCCAGGGGGGAACACTGAAGCTTTCTTT. Its translation: CASSPGPGGNTEAFF.

CDR3 coding DNA: TGCAGTGCTAGGCCCCCCGCAGATACGCAGTATTTT. The encoded protein is CSARPPADTQYF. The genes are TRBV20-1 and TRBJ2-3; D gene ambiguous. Germline V CDR1 and CDR2: DFQATT, SNEGSKA (reference sequence). The V and J ends lost 3 bases and 4 bases respectively, with 8 bases between them. The length of the CDR3 is 12 residues.

This clonotype was observed at least ten times. The CDR3 nucleotides read TGTGCCAGCAGCTTCTCCTCAGGGTTCGGCACCGGGGAGCTGTTTTTT. This gives the protein CASSFSSGFGTGELFF. V is TRBV7-2 and J is TRBJ2-2, with D maybe TRBD1 (5 bases). The CDR3 is 16 amino acids. Per germline, CDR1 SGHTA and CDR2 FQGNSA. Deletions cut 3 bases from V and 4 bases from J, with 15 bases between.

At least ten counts were recorded for this clonotype. This chain connects TRBV20-1 to TRBJ2-3, with 7 bases identical to TRBD2. In germline, CDR1 is DFQATT, CDR2 SNEGSKA (reference sequence). The CDR3 is made up of 15 amino acids. V lost 5 bases and J lost 0; bases outside the gene matches: 8. The CDR3 sequence is CSAALAVPSTDTQYF. The CDR3, as DNA: TGCAGTGCTGCCCTAGCGGTACCTAGCACAGATACGCAGTATTTT.

This clonotype has at least ten counts. The CDR3 DNA follows: TGCAGTGCTATTGGCGTGGCGGGAGCCTACGAGCAGTACTTC. It translates to CSAIGVAGAYEQYF. V and J are TRBV20-1 and TRBJ2-7, with 7 bases that match TRBD2. The CDR3 length is 14 residues. J lost 2 bases, V lost 4 bases, and 8 bases had no gene match. Germline CDR1 reads DFQATT; CDR2 reads SNEGSKA (reference sequence).

As concerns this clonotype: Since the CDR3 does not end with the conserved phenylalanine or tryptophan, this likely comes from a read error. The chain uses TRBV5-1 and TRBJ1-1; no reliable D call. Germline V CDR1 and CDR2: SGHRS, YFSETQ. The CDR3 runs to 13 residues. Trimming shortened V by 0 bases and J by 1 base, and 4 bases separated the two germline ends. Here the CDR3 reads CASSLGENTEAFL. The CDR3 region has the DNA TGCGCCAGCAGCTTGGGAGAGAACACTGAAGCTTTCCTT.

The sample holds many counts of this clonotype. The chain links TRBV27 to TRBJ2-5; D remains ambiguous. CDR1 is MNHEY and CDR2 is SMNVEV in the germline V gene (reference sequence). The CDR3 spans 15 residues. The ends were cut back, 5 bases at V and 5 bases at J, with 18 bases in the middle. CDR3 DNA: TGTGCCAGCAGTCCCACACCAAACTTGGGGGAGACCCAGTACTTC. Translation: CASSPTPNLGETQYF.